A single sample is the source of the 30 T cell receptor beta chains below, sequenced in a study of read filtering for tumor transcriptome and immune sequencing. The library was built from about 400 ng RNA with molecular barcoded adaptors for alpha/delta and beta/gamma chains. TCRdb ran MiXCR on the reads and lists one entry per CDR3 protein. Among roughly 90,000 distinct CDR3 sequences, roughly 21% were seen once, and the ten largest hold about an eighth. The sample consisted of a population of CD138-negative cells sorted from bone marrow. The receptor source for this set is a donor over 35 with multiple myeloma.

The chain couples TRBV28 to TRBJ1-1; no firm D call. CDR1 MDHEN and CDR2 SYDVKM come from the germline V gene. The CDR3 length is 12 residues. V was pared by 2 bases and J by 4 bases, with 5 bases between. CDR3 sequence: CASSLVRTEAFF. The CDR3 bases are TGTGCCAGCAGTTTAGTCCGCACTGAAGCTTTCTTT.

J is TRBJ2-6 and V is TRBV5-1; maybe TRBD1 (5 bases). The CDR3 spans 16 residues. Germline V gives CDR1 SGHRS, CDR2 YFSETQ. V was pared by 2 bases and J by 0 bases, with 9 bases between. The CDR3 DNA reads TGCGCCAGCAGCTTACAGGTCTTCTCTGGGGCCAACGTCCTGACTTTC. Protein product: CASSLQVFSGANVLTF.

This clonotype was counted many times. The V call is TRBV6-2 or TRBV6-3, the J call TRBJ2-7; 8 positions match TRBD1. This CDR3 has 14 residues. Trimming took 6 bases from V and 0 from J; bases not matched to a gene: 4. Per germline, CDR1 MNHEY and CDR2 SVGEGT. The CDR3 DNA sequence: TGTGCCAGCAGATACAGGGGGGCCTCCTACGAGCAGTACTTC. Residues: CASRYRGASYEQYF.

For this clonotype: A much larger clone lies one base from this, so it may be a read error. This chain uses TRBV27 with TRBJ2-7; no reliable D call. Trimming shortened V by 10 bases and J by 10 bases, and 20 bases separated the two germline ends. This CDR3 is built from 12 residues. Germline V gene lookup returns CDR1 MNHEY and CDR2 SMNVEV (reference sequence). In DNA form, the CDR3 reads TGTGCCACCAAGGACCGCCAGGTCGATCAGTACTTC. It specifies CATKDRQVDQYF.

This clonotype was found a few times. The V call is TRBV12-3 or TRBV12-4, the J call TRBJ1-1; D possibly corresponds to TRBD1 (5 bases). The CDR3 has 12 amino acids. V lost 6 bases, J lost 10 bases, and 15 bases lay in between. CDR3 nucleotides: TGTGCCAGCAGCCCAACACCAGGGCTAGCTTTCTTT. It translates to CASSPTPGLAFF.

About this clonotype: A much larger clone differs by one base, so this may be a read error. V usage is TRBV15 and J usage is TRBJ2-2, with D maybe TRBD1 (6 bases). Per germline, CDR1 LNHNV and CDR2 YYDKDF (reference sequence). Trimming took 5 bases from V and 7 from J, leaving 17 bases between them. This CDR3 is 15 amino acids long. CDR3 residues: CATSPRDTGHGELFF. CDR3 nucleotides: TGTGCCACCAGCCCTCGGGACACGGGGCACGGGGAGCTGTTTTTT.

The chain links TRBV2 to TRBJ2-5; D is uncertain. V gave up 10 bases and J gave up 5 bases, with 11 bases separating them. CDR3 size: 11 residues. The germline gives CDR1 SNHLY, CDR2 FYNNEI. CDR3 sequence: CATRAAETQYF. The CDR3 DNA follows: TGTGCCACCCGGGCCGCGGAGACCCAGTACTTC.

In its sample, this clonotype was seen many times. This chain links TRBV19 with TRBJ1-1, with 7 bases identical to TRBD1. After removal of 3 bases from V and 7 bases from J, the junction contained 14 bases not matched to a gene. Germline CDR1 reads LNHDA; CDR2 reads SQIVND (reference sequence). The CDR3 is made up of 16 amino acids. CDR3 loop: CASSMAGQRFPYEAFF. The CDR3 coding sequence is TGTGCCAGTAGTATGGCGGGACAGCGCTTTCCTTATGAAGCTTTCTTT.

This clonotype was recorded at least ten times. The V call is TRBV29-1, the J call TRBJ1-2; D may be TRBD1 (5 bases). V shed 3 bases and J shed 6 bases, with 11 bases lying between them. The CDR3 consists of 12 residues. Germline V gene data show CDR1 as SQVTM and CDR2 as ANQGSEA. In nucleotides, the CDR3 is TGCAGCGTTGAGGGGGACGTCGATGGCTACACCTTC. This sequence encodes CSVEGDVDGYTF.

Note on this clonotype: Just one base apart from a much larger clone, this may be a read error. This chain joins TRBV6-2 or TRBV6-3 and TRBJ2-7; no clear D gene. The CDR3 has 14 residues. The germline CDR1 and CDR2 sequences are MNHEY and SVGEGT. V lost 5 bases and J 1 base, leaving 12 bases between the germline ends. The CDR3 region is CASSPGSTSYEQYF. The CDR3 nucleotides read TGTGCCAGCAGTCCGGGTTCCACTTCCTACGAGCAGTACTTC.

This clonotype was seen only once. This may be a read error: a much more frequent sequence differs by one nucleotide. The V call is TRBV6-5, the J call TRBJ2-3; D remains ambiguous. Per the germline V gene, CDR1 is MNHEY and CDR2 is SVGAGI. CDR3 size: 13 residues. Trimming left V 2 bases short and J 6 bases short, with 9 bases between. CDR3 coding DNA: TGTGCCAGCAGTTACGATCCCCAGGATACGCAGTATTTT. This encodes CASSYDPQDTQYF.

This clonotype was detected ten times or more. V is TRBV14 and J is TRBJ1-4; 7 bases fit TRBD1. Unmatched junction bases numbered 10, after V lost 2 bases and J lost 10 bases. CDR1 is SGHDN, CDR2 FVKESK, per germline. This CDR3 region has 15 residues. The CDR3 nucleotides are TGTGCCAGCAGCCAACGGGACAGCCTCCTCGGAAAACTGTTTTTT. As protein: CASSQRDSLLGKLFF.

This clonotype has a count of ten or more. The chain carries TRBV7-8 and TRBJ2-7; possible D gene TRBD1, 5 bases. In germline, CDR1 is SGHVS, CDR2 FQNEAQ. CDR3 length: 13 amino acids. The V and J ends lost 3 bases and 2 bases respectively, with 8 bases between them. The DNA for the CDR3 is TGTGCCAGCAGCTTTGACAGTACCTACGAGCAGTACTTC. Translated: CASSFDSTYEQYF.

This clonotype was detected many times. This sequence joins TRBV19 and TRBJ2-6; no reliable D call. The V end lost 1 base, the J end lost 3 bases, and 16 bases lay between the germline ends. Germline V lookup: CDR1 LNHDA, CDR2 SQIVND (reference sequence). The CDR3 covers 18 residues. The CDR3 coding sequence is TGTGCCAGTAGTATAGGGCGAATTCATGCCTTTGGGGCCAACGTCCTGACTTTC. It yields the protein CASSIGRIHAFGANVLTF.

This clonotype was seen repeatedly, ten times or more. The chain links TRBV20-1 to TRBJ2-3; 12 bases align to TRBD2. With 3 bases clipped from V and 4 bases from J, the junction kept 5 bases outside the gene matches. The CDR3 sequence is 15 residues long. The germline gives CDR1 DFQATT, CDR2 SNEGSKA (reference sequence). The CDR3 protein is CSARTSGGGADTQYF. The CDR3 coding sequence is TGCAGTGCTAGGACTAGCGGGGGTGGAGCAGATACGCAGTATTTT.

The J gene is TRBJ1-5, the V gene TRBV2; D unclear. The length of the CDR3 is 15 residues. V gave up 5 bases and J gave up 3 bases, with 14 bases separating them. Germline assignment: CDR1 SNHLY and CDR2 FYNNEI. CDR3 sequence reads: CASSRLAELNQPQHF. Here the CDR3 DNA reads TGTGCCAGCAGTAGGTTGGCAGAACTCAATCAGCCCCAGCATTTT.

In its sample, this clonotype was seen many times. The CDR3: CASSLVKTRNEQFF. The CDR3 DNA follows: TGCGCCAGCAGCTTGGTCAAGACCCGCAATGAGCAGTTCTTC. V and J are TRBV5-1 and TRBJ2-1; D not resolved. Germline CDR1 is SGHRS and CDR2 is YFSETQ. This CDR3 has 14 residues. Trimming took 0 bases from V and 6 from J, leaving 10 bases between them.

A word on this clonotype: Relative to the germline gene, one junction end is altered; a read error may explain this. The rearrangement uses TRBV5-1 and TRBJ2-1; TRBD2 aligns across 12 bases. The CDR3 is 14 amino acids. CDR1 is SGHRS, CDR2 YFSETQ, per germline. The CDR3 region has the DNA TGCGCCCGTACCGGGACTAGCGGGTACAATGCGCAGTTCTTC. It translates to CARTGTSGYNAQFF.

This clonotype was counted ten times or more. The CDR3 DNA is TGCGCCACCCGGACAGGCTCTATAAGAGGGGAGCTGTTTTTT. Its translation is CATRTGSIRGELFF. The chain joins TRBV5-1 to TRBJ2-2; TRBD1 agrees at 7 bases. The length of the CDR3 is 14 residues. Germline CDR1 reads SGHRS; CDR2 reads YFSETQ. V shed 9 bases and J 8 bases; nucleotides not matched to a gene: 13.

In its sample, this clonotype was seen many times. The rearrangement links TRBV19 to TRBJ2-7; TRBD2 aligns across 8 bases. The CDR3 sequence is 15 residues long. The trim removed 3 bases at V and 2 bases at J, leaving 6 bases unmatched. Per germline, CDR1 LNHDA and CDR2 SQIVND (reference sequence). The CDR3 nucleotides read TGTGCCAGTAGTATGACCGGGACTAGAGCCTACGAGCAGTACTTC. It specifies CASSMTGTRAYEQYF. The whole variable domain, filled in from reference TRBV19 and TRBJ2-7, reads DGGITQSPKYLFRKEGQNVTLSCEQNLNHDAMYWYRQDPGQGLRLIYYSQIVNDFQKGDIAEGYSVSREKKESFPLTVTSAQKNPTAFYLCASSMTGTRAYEQYFGPGTRLTVT.

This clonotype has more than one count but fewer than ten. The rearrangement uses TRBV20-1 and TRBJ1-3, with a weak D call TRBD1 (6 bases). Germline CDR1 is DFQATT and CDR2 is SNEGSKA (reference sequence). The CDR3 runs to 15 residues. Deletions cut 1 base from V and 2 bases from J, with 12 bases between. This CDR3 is CSARGQEYAGNTIYF. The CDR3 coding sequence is TGCAGTGCTAGAGGACAGGAGTACGCTGGAAACACCATATATTTT.

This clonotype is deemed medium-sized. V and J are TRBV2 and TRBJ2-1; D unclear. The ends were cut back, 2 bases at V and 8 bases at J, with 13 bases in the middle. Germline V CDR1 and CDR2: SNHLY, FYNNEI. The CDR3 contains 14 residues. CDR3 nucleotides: TGTGCCAGCAGTGAAAACGAACTCGTCGATGAGCAGTTCTTC. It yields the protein CASSENELVDEQFF.

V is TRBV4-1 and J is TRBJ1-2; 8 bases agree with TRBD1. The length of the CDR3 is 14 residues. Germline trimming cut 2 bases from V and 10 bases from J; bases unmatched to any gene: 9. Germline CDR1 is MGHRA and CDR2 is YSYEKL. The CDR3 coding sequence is TGCGCCAGCAGCCAACCGACAGGGGCAGTTTTCTACACCTTC. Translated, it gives CASSQPTGAVFYTF.

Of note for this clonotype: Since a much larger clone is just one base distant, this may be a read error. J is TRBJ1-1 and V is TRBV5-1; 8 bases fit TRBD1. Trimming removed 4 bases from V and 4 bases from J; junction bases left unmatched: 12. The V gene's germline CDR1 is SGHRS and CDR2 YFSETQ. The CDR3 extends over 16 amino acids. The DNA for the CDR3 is TGCGCCAGCAGCGTCTCAGGGGGCCCCTTGAGCACTGAAGCTTTCTTT. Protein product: CASSVSGGPLSTEAFF.

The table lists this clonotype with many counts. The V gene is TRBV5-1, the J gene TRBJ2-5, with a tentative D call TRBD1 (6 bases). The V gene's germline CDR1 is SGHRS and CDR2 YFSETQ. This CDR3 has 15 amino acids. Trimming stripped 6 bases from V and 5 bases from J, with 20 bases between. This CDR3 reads CASITPGQGQETQYF. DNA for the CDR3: TGCGCCAGCATAACCCCGGGACAAGGGCAGGAGACCCAGTACTTC.

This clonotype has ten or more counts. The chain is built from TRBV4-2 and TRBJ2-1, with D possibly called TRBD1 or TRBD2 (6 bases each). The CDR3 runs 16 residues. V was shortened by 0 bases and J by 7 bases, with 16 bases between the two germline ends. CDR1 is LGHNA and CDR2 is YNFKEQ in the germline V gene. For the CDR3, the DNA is TGTGCCAGCAGCCAAGACGGACGGGGGCTCAGGAATGAGCAGTTCTTC. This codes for CASSQDGRGLRNEQFF.

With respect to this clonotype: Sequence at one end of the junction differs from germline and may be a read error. The CDR3 loop is CTSSYPPRRGSSYEQYF. The CDR3 nucleotides are TGTACCAGCAGTTACCCCCCCCGCAGGGGGAGTAGCTACGAGCAGTACTTC. The chain uses TRBV6-6 and TRBJ2-7; 7 nucleotides agree with TRBD1. The CDR3 consists of 17 residues. Germline CDR1 reads MNHNY; CDR2 reads SVGAGI (reference sequence).

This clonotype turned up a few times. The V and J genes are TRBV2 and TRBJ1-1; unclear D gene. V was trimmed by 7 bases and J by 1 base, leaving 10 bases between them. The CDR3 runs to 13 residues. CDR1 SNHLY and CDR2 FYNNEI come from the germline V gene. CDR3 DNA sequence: TGTGCCAGCAAGAGCAGTTGGAACACTGAAGCTTTCTTT. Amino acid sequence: CASKSSWNTEAFF. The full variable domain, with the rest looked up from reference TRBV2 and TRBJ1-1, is EPEVTQTPSHQVTQMGQEVILRCVPISNHLYFYWYRQILGQKVEFLVSFYNNEISEKSEIFDDQFSVERPDGSNFTLKIRSTKLEDSAMYFCASKSSWNTEAFFGQGTRLTVV.

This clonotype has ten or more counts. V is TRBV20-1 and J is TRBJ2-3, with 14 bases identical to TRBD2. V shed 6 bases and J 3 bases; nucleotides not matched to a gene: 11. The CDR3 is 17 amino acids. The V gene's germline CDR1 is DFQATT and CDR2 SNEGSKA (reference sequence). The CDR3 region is CSAPTSGGAQSTDTQYF. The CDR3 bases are TGCAGTGCCCCGACTAGCGGGGGGGCCCAGTCGACAGATACGCAGTATTTT.

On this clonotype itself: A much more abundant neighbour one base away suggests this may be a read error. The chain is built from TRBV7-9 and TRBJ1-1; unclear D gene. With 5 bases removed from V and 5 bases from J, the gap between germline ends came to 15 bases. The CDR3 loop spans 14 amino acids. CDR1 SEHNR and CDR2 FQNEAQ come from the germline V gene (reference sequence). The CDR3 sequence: CASSARRARTEAFF. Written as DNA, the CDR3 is TGTGCCAGCAGCGCGCGGAGAGCGAGGACTGAAGCTTTCTTT. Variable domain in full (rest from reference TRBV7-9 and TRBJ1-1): DTGVSQNPRHKITKRGQNVTFRCDPISEHNRLYWYRQTLGQGPEFLTYFQNEAQLEKSRLLSDRFSAERPKGSFSTLEIQRTEQGDSAMYLCASSARRARTEAFFGQGTRLTVV.